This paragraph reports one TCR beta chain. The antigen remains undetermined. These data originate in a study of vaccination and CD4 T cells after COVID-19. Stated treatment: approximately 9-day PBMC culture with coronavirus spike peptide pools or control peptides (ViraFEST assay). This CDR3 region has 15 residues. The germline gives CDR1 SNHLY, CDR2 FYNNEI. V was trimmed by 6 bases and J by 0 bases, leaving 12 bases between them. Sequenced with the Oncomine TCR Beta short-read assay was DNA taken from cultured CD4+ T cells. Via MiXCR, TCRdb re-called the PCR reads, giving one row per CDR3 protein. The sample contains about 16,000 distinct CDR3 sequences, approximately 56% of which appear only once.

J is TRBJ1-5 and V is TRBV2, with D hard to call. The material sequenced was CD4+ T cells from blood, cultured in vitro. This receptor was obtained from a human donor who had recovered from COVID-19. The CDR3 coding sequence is TGTGCCAGCAGACAGTCTGGGTATAGCAATCAGCCCCAGCATTTT. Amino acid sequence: CASRQSGYSNQPQHF.